One and the same sample provided the 5 T cell receptor beta chains below, sequenced in a study of blood T cell repertoires in COVID-19. TCRdb's table, derived via immunoSEQ multiplex PCR, lists solely in-frame clones and lacks some. This table holds about 160,000 clones, under 95% found once. Sequencing was performed on peripheral blood. The receptors here all came from a man aged 18-30 years with acute or convalescent COVID-19.

This chain joins TRBV19 and TRBJ1-5; TRBD1 agrees at 7 bases. The CDR3 contains 15 residues. Germline CDR1 is LNHDA and CDR2 is SQIVND (reference sequence). Trimming removed 4 bases from V and 2 bases from J; junction bases left unmatched: 5. CDR3 in DNA: TGTGCCAGTAGTACCGCAGGGGGTGGCAATCAGCCCCAGCATTTT. Amino acid sequence: CASSTAGGGNQPQHF.

The V call is TRBV7-8, the J call TRBJ1-4; D not certain. Germline V lookup: CDR1 SGHVS, CDR2 FQNEAQ. This CDR3 comprises 13 residues. Trimming took 3 bases from V and 7 from J, leaving 9 bases between them. CDR3 region: CASSFRLGEKLFF. The DNA of the CDR3 is TGTGCCAGCAGCTTCAGGTTGGGTGAAAAACTGTTTTTT. Supplemented by reference TRBV7-8 and TRBJ1-4, the full variable domain reads GAGVSQSPRYKVAKRGQDVALRCDPISGHVSLFWYQQALGQGPEFLTYFQNEAQLDKSGLPSDRFFAERPEGSVSTLKIQRTQQEDSAVYLCASSFRLGEKLFFGSGTQLSVL.

V usage is TRBV27 and J usage is TRBJ1-1; a possible D gene is TRBD1 (6 bases). The CDR3 spans 16 residues. The germline CDR1 and CDR2 sequences are MNHEY and SMNVEV (reference sequence). V was cut by 4 bases and J by 3 bases, with 18 bases left in between. CDR3 in amino acids: CASSSFARGMYTEAFF. CDR3 DNA sequence: TGTGCCAGCAGTTCTTTCGCCAGGGGTATGTACACTGAAGCTTTCTTT.

As DNA, the CDR3 is TGTGCCAGCAGCGTACCTCGCGCCCGCATAACCGGGGAGCTGTTTTTT. This codes for CASSVPRARITGELFF. The J gene is TRBJ2-2, the V gene TRBV11-2; D call uncertain. The CDR3 runs 16 residues. Trimming took off 5 bases at V and 5 bases at J, with 18 bases between the two ends. Germline lookup yields CDR1 SGHAT and CDR2 FQNNGV.

In its sample, this clone was seen once. This rearrangement joins TRBV5-4 to TRBJ2-1; 10 bases map to TRBD1. The CDR3 length is 15 residues. Germline CDR1 is SGHNT and CDR2 is YYREEE (reference sequence). With 5 bases clipped from V and 4 bases from J, the junction kept 6 bases outside the gene matches. CDR3 in amino acids: CASSPGTGVYNEQFF. The CDR3 DNA follows: TGTGCCAGCAGTCCCGGGACAGGGGTGTACAATGAGCAGTTCTTC.